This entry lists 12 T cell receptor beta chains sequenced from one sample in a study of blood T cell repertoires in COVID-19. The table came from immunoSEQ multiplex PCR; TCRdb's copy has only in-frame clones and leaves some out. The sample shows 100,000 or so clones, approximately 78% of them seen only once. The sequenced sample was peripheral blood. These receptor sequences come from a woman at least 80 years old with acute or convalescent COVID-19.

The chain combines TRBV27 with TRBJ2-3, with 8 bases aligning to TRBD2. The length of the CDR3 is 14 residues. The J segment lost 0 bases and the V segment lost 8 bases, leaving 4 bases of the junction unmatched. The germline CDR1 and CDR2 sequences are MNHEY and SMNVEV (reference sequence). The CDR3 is CASHGGGSTDTQYF. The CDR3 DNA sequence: TGTGCCAGCCACGGGGGGGGTAGCACAGATACGCAGTATTTT.

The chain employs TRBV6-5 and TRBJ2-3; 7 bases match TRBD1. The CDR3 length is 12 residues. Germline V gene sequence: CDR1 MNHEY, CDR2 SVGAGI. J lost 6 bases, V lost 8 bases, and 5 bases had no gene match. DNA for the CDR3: TGTGCCAGCGGACAGGAAGGGGATACGCAGTATTTT. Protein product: CASGQEGDTQYF.

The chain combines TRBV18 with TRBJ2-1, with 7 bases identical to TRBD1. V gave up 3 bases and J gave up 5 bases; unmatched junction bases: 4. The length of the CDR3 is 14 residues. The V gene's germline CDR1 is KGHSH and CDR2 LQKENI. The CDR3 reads CASSPTTGNNEQFF. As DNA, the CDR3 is TGTGCCAGCTCACCTACGACAGGGAACAATGAGCAGTTCTTC.

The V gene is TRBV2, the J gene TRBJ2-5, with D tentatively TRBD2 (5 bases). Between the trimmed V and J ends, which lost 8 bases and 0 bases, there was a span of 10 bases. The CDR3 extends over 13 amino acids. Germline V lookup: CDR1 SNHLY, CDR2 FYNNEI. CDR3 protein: CASGSNNQETQYF. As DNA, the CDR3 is TGTGCCAGCGGGAGTAATAACCAAGAGACCCAGTACTTC.

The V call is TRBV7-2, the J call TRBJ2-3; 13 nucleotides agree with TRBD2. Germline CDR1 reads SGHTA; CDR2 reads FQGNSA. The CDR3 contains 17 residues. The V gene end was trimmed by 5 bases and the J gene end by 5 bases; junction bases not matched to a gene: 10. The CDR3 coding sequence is TGTGCCAGCAGCAACCCGGGACTAGCGGGACTGGTAGATACGCAGTATTTT. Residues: CASSNPGLAGLVDTQYF.

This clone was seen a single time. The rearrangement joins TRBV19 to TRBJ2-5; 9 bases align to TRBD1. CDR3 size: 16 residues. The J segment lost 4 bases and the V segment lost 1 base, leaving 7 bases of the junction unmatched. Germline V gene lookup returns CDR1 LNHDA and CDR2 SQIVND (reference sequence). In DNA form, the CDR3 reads TGTGCCAGTAGTATAGGTACAGGGGGCGGTTCAGAGACCCAGTACTTC. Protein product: CASSIGTGGGSETQYF.

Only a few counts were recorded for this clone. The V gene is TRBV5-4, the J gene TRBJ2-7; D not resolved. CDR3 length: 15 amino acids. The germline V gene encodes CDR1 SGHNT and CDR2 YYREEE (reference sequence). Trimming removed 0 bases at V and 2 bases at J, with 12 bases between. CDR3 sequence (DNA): TGTGCCAGCAGCTTGGATATTAGTGGTGCCTACGAGCAGTACTTC. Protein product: CASSLDISGAYEQYF.

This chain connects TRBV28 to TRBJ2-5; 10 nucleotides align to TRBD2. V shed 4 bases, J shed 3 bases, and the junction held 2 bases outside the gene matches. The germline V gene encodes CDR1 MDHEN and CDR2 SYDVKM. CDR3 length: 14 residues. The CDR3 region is CASSSGLAEETQYF. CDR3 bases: TGTGCCAGCAGTTCCGGACTAGCGGAAGAGACCCAGTACTTC.

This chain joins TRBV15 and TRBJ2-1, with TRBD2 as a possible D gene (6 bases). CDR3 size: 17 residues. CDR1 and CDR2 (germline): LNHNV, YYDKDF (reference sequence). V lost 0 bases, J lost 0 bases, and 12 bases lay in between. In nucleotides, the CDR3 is TGTGCCACCAGCAGAGATCGTGACGGGAGCTCCTACAATGAGCAGTTCTTC. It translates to CATSRDRDGSSYNEQFF.

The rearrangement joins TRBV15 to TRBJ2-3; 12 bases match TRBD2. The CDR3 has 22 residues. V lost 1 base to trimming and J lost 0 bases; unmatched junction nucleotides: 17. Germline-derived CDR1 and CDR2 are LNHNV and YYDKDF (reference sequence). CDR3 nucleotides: TGTGCCACCAGCAGAGTATCTGAGACTAGCGGGAGTTTACCCCGAAGCACAGATACGCAGTATTTT. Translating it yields CATSRVSETSGSLPRSTDTQYF.

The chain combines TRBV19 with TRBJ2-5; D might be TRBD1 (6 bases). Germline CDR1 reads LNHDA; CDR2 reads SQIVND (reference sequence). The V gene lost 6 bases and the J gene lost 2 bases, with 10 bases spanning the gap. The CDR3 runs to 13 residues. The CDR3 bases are TGTGCCAGTAGCCCAGGACAGCAAGAGACCCAGTACTTC. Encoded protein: CASSPGQQETQYF.

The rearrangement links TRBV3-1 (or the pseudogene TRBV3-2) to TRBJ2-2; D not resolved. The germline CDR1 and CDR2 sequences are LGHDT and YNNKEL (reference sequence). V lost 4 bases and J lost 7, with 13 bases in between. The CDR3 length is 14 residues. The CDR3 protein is CASSPKPRGGELFF. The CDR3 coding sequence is TGTGCCAGCAGCCCGAAGCCCCGAGGCGGGGAGCTGTTTTTT.